This entry is about one T cell receptor beta chain. The record originates from a study of blood T cell repertoires in COVID-19. Study background: COVID-19 samples from acute and convalescent phases originated in the United States, Italy and Spain. T cells, B-cell-depleted T cells, or PBMCs provided the cDNA or gDNA that served as material.

Authors' data handling: Amplifying reference gene primers gave estimates of nucleated cell counts. Libraries were prepared by immunoSEQ multiplex PCR; TCRdb keeps only in-frame clonotypes and omits some of them. V and J calls and clone size are those listed in that table; D and trimming were worked out from the DNA. This table has about 120,000 clones, roughly 90% appearing once. Sequencing input: peripheral blood. The sequence came from a man between 50 and 59 years old with active COVID-19.

For the CDR3, the DNA is TGCGCCAGCAGCTCTAGCGGGGGTGGTTACAATGAGCAGTTCTTC. Amino acid sequence: CASSSSGGGYNEQFF. The V and J genes are TRBV5-1 and TRBJ2-1; 10 bases match TRBD2. The germline CDR1 and CDR2 sequences are SGHRS and YFSETQ. V shed 3 bases, J shed 4 bases, and the junction held 4 bases outside the gene matches. This CDR3 comprises 15 residues. The whole variable domain, remainder taken from reference TRBV5-1 and TRBJ2-1, is KAGVTQTPRYLIKTRGQQVTLSCSPISGHRSVSWYQQTPGQGLQFLFEYFSETQRNKGNFPGRFSGRQFSNSRSEMNVSTLELGDSALYLCASSSSGGGYNEQFFGPGTRLTVL.